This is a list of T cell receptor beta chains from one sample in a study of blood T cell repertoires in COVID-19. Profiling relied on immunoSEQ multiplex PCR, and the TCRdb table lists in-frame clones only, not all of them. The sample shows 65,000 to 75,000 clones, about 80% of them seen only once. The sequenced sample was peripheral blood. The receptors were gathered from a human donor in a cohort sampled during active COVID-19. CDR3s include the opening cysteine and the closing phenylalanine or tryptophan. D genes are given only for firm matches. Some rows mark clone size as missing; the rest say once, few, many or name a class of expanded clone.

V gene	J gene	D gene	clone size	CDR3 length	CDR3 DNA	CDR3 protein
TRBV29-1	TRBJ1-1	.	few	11	TGCAGCGTTACTAAGAACACTGAAGCTTTCTTT	CSVTKNTEAFF
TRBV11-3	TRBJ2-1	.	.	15	TGTGCCAGCAGACAGGGGGGGATAGGAATGAATGAGCAGTTCTTC	CASRQGGIGMNEQFF
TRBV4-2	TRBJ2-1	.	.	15	TGTGCCAGCAGCCCACGAGGACTAGGGGGCAATGAGCAGTTCTTC	CASSPRGLGGNEQFF
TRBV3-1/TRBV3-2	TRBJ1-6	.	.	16	TGTGCCAGCAGCCAAAGTAGGAGCTCCTATAATTCACCCCTCCACTTT	CASSQSRSSYNSPLHF
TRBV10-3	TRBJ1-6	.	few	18	TGTGCCATCATTTTCGGGATTACGCTCAGCTCCTATAATTCACCCCTCCACTTT	CAIIFGITLSSYNSPLHF
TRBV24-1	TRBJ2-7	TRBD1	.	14	TGTGCCACCGTCGAACCGGGACAGGGAACTAGACGGTACTTC	CATVEPGQGTRRYF
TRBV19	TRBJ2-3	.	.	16	TGTGCCAGTAGTAGGAGGTCGCAGGTCGGCGCAGATACGCAGTATTTT	CASSRRSQVGADTQYF
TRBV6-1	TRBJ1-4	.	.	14	TGTGCCAGCAGTGATCAGTGGACTAATGAAAAACTGTTTTTT	CASSDQWTNEKLFF
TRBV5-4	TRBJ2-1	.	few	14	TGTGCCAGCAGCATGGGGGGAGGAGACAATGAGCAGTTCTTC	CASSMGGGDNEQFF
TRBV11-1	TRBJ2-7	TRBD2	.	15	TGTGCCAGCAGCATACCGGGGCTAGCGGGAGGGGAGCAGTACTTC	CASSIPGLAGGEQYF
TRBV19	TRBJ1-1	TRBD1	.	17	TGTGCCAGTAGTATAGTCAAGTGGGACAGGGAGGACACTGAAGCTTTCTTT	CASSIVKWDREDTEAFF
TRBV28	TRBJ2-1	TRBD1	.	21	TGTGCCAGCAGTCTTCGAGCGCTCCGGGACAGACCCGATCGGCTTTACAATGAGCAGTTCTTC	CASSLRALRDRPDRLYNEQFF
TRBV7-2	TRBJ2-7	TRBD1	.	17	TGTGCCAGCAGCTTAGTCGGGGGGGACAGGGGCACGGGTGAGCAGTACTTC	CASSLVGGDRGTGEQYF
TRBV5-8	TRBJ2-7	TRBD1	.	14	TGTGCCAGCAGAAAGACAGGGGGGTCCTACGAGCAGTACTTC	CASRKTGGSYEQYF
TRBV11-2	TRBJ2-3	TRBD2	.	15	TGTGCCAGCAGCTTTAGCGGGAGCTCAACAGATACGCAGTATTTT	CASSFSGSSTDTQYF
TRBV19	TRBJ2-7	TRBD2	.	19	TGTGCCAGTAGTCTTACGGGCAGAAGGCTAGCGGGTGACTCCTACGAGCAGTACTTC	CASSLTGRRLAGDSYEQYF
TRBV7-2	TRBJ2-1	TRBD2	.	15	TGTGCCAGCACCATTCGGACTAGCGGATACAATGAGCAGTTCTTC	CASTIRTSGYNEQFF
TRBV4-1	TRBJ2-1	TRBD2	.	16	TGCGCCAGCAGCCAATGGCGGGAGCGCTCCTACAATGAGCAGTTCTTC	CASSQWRERSYNEQFF
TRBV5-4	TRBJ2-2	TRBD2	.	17	TGTGCCAGCAGCTTGCGATATGGGGGAGGGACCACCGGGGAGCTGTTTTTT	CASSLRYGGGTTGELFF
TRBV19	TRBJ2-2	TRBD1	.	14	TGTGCCAGTATGGACAGGGGCAACACCGGGGAGCTGTTTTTT	CASMDRGNTGELFF
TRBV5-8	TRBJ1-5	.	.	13	TGTGCCAGCTCATCGGGGAGCAATCAGCCCCAGCATTTT	CASSSGSNQPQHF
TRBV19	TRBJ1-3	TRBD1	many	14	TGTGCCAGTAGTCCTGGGACAGTCGGAAACACCATATATTTT	CASSPGTVGNTIYF
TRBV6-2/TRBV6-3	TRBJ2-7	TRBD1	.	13	TGTGCCAGCAGCGACAGGGGGCCGTACGAGCAGTACTTC	CASSDRGPYEQYF
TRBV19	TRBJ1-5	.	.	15	TGTGCCAGTAGTCCGCCGGGGTGGAACAATCAGCCCCAGCATTTT	CASSPPGWNNQPQHF
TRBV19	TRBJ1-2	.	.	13	TGTGCCAGTAGTATAGATCACAGGGTCGGCTACACCTTC	CASSIDHRVGYTF
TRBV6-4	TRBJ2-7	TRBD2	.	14	TGTGCCAGCAGCAGGGTAGCGGGAGAAGCCGAGCAGTACTTC	CASSRVAGEAEQYF
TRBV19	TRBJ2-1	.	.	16	TGTGCCAGTAGCCTTCGACAGGAGAGCTCCTACAATGAGCAGTTCTTC	CASSLRQESSYNEQFF
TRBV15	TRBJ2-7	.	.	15	TGTGCCACCAGCAGAGAGGGGGGAGGTCGATACGAGCAGTACTTC	CATSREGGGRYEQYF
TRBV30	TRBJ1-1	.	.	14	TGTGCCTGGAGTGGGGACAACCCGAACACTGAAGCTTTCTTT	CAWSGDNPNTEAFF
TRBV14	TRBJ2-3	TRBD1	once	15	TGTGCCAGCAGCCAAGGAGGGGGCGCAACAGATACGCAGTATTTT	CASSQGGGATDTQYF
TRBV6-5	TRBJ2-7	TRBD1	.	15	TGTGCCAGCACCCCCAGGGGGCAGGGTGGTTACGAGCAGTACTTC	CASTPRGQGGYEQYF
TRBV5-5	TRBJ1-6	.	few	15	TGTGCCAGCAGCTCCTGGACAGTTCCCGGTTCACCCCTCCACTTT	CASSSWTVPGSPLHF
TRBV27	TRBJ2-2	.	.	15	TGTGCCAGCAGGAAGAACAGGGCGAACACCGGGGAGCTGTTTTTT	CASRKNRANTGELFF
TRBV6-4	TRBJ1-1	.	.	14	TGTGCCAGCAGGCCCAGGGGTTATAACACTGAAGCTTTCTTT	CASRPRGYNTEAFF
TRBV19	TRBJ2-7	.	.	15	TGTGCCAGTAGTATGACCCGGGGAGAAGGCTACGAGCAGTACTTC	CASSMTRGEGYEQYF
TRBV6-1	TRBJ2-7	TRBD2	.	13	TGTGCCAGCAGTGAGCGGGAGCCCTACGAGCAGTACTTC	CASSEREPYEQYF
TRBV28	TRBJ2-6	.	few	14	TGTGCCAGCAGCCTGAGCTCTGGGGCCAACGTCCTGACTTTC	CASSLSSGANVLTF
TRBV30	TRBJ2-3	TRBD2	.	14	TGTGCCCGGGCAGGATCGGGAGGTTCAGATACGCAGTATTTT	CARAGSGGSDTQYF
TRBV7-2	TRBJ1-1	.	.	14	TGTGCCAGCAGCCGTCAGGGGTATCGCACTGAAGCTTTCTTT	CASSRQGYRTEAFF
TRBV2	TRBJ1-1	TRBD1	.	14	TGTGCCAGCAGTGGACAGGGCCCACGCACTGAAGCTTTCTTT	CASSGQGPRTEAFF
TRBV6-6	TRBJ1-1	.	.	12	TGTGCCAGCAGTTACGAGTTCACTGAAGCTTTCTTT	CASSYEFTEAFF
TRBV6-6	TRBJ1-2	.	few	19	TGTGCCAGCAGTCCGACCGGCCCGGCCCCTGAGAGGGCTAGCTATGGCTACACCTTC	CASSPTGPAPERASYGYTF
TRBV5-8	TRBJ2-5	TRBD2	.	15	TGTGCCAGCAGAAAACTAGCGGGAGCTCAAGAGACCCAGTACTTC	CASRKLAGAQETQYF
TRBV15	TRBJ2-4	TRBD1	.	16	TGTGCCACCAGCAGAGTAGGGACAGGGGTTCGTGACATTCAGTACTTC	CATSRVGTGVRDIQYF
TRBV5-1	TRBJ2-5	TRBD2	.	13	TGCGCCAGCAGCGCTAGCGGGAGTGAGACCCAGTACTTC	CASSASGSETQYF
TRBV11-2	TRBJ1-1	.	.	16	TGTGCCAGCAGCTTAGGTCTTTCATATGAGGACACTGAAGCTTTCTTT	CASSLGLSYEDTEAFF
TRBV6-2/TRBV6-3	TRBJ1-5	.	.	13	TGTGCCAGCAGTTACACAAGCAATCAGCCCCAGCATTTT	CASSYTSNQPQHF